The 6 T cell receptor beta chains reported below all come from one sample, sequenced in a study of T cell repertoires in ileal Crohn's disease. Regarding time point: neoterminal ileum biopsy at postoperative endoscopy, about 6 months after surgery. TCRdb's copy holds only in-frame clones and misses some; the assay was immunoSEQ multiplex PCR. This sample has some 10,000 clones, with around 70% found just once. What was sequenced was ileal tissue. Receptor source: an adult with Crohn's disease.

The genes are TRBV19 and TRBJ1-2; TRBD1 might be the D (6 bases). V lost 7 bases and J lost 3, with 18 bases in between. CDR1 and CDR2 (germline): LNHDA, SQIVND (reference sequence). This CDR3 comprises 15 residues. The CDR3 region is CASTTKGGGDYGYTF. CDR3 coding DNA: TGTGCCAGTACCACAAAGGGTGGGGGCGACTATGGCTACACCTTC. The full variable domain, its missing parts supplied by reference TRBV19 and TRBJ1-2, is DGGITQSPKYLFRKEGQNVTLSCEQNLNHDAMYWYRQDPGQGLRLIYYSQIVNDFQKGDIAEGYSVSREKKESFPLTVTSAQKNPTAFYLCASTTKGGGDYGYTFGSGTRLTVV.

V gene TRBV5-1 combines with J gene TRBJ2-1; 10 bases are a match to TRBD2. Unmatched junction bases numbered 12, after V lost 0 bases and J lost 9 bases. The CDR3 length is 17 residues. Germline-derived CDR1 and CDR2 are SGHRS and YFSETQ. The CDR3 reads CASSLAGSSGSLGEQFF. CDR3 bases: TGCGCCAGCAGCTTGGCCGGGTCTAGCGGGAGTTTGGGTGAGCAGTTCTTC.

This clone was detected only a few times. The chain carries TRBV5-6 and TRBJ2-5, with 9 positions matching TRBD1. The junction had 9 bases not matched to a gene; V was cut back by 4 bases and J by 5 bases. Looked up from germline, CDR1 is SGHDT and CDR2 is YYEEEE. There are 15 residues in the CDR3. CDR3 bases: TGTGCCAGCAGCCAGCGGGACAGGGTTCGGGAGACCCAGTACTTC. It codes for CASSQRDRVRETQYF.

The rearrangement links TRBV28 to TRBJ1-1; D not certain. Germline V gene data show CDR1 as MDHEN and CDR2 as SYDVKM. The V and J ends lost 6 bases and 1 base respectively, with 15 bases between them. The CDR3 length is 15 residues. DNA of the CDR3: TGTGCCAGCAGATTAGGCCCAAATCCGAACACTGAAGCTTTCTTT. Translating it yields CASRLGPNPNTEAFF.

This chain links TRBV5-6 with TRBJ1-1; TRBD1 matches at 7 bases. The CDR3 sequence is 17 residues long. CDR1 is SGHDT and CDR2 is YYEEEE in the germline V gene. Trimming removed 4 bases from V and 0 bases from J; junction bases left unmatched: 12. Here the CDR3 DNA reads TGTGCCAGCAGCGGGGGACCGGGACAGCGTATGAACACTGAAGCTTTCTTT. Translation gives CASSGGPGQRMNTEAFF.

The rearrangement uses TRBV19 and TRBJ1-5; D not resolved. The CDR3 runs 16 residues. V gave up 7 bases and J gave up 0 bases, with 16 bases separating them. From germline, CDR1 is LNHDA and CDR2 SQIVND (reference sequence). CDR3 in DNA: TGTGCCAGTACCCTCCAAGCAGGCTATAGCAATCAGCCCCAGCATTTT. It encodes CASTLQAGYSNQPQHF. Supplemented by reference TRBV19 and TRBJ1-5, the full variable domain reads DGGITQSPKYLFRKEGQNVTLSCEQNLNHDAMYWYRQDPGQGLRLIYYSQIVNDFQKGDIAEGYSVSREKKESFPLTVTSAQKNPTAFYLCASTLQAGYSNQPQHFGDGTRLSIL.